The 10 T cell receptor beta chains below were found in one sample sequenced in a study of cytomegalovirus exposure and HLA in healthy donors. Researchers ran the PCR with 60 Vbeta and 13 Jbeta primers. Produced via immunoSEQ multiplex PCR; TCRdb's table is partial and in-frame only. Counted here are 35,000 to 50,000 clones, approximately 84% occurring once; the ten biggest clones make up about 2.9%. Sequencing used PBMCs. The source of these receptors is a man between 45 and 60 years old in good health and CMV-seronegative.

Turning to this clone: This sample also contains other DNA sequences that code for the same CDR3. The V gene is TRBV4-2, the J gene TRBJ1-3; D is unclear. The CDR3 has 17 amino acids. Trimming left V 3 bases short and J 0 bases short, with 15 bases between. Per the germline V gene, CDR1 is LGHNA and CDR2 is YNFKEQ. CDR3 sequence (DNA): TGTGCCAGCAGCCAGGATGAACGGGGAAACTCTGGAAACACCATATATTTT. It codes for CASSQDERGNSGNTIYF.

The chain is built from TRBV2 and TRBJ1-1; TRBD1 aligns across 7 bases. Trimming cost V 8 bases and J 1 base; bases outside gene matches: 7. In germline, CDR1 is SNHLY, CDR2 FYNNEI. The CDR3 has 14 residues. DNA for the CDR3: TGTGCCAGCGGGGTCGACAGGGCGAACACTGAAGCTTTCTTT. It is translated as CASGVDRANTEAFF.

This rearrangement joins TRBV6-5 to TRBJ2-7, with 8 positions matching TRBD2. The J segment lost 8 bases and the V segment lost 5 bases, leaving 5 bases of the junction unmatched. The CDR3 covers 12 residues. Per the germline V gene, CDR1 is MNHEY and CDR2 is SVGAGI. CDR3: CASSPGGGQQYF. The DNA of the CDR3 is TGTGCCAGCAGTCCCGGGGGGGGTCAGCAGTACTTC.

This clone has a handful of counts. V is TRBV27 and J is TRBJ1-3, with D possibly matching TRBD1 (5 bases). V was trimmed by 5 bases and J by 0 bases, leaving 14 bases between them. The germline CDR1 and CDR2 sequences are MNHEY and SMNVEV (reference sequence). The CDR3 is 16 amino acids. The DNA for the CDR3 is TGTGCCAGCAGTCCGGGGGGACGGTTCTCTGGAAACACCATATATTTT. It translates to CASSPGGRFSGNTIYF.

This clone has more than one count but fewer than ten. One junction end disagrees with the germline gene, perhaps due to a read error. The J gene is TRBJ1-5, the V gene TRBV15; 7 bases are shared with TRBD1. CDR1 and CDR2 from the germline V gene are LNHNV and YYDKDF (reference sequence). CDR3 size: 14 residues. This CDR3 reads CAASSTGDYQPQHF. The CDR3 region has the DNA TGTGCCGCCAGCAGTACAGGGGACTATCAGCCCCAGCATTTT.

The rearrangement joins TRBV18 to TRBJ2-1; weak D call: TRBD2 (6 bases). CDR1 is KGHSH, CDR2 LQKENI, per germline. CDR3 length equals 16 residues. V lost 6 bases, J lost 8 bases, and 23 bases lay in between. CDR3 loop: CASSPLGLAMADEQFF. The CDR3 DNA follows: TGTGCCAGCTCCCCCTTGGGGCTAGCGATGGCCGATGAGCAGTTCTTC.

The gene calls are TRBV5-4 and TRBJ1-3, with D possibly being TRBD1 (6 bases). V was trimmed by 4 bases and J by 0 bases, leaving 11 bases between them. CDR1 and CDR2 from the germline V gene are SGHNT and YYREEE (reference sequence). The CDR3 runs to 15 residues. DNA of the CDR3: TGTGCCAGCAGCCCCGGACAGTTCTCTGGAAACACCATATATTTT. It translates to CASSPGQFSGNTIYF.

The chain joins TRBV6-1 to TRBJ1-2, with D unresolved. The ends were cut back, 1 base at V and 8 bases at J, with 11 bases in the middle. CDR3 length: 13 residues. From germline, CDR1 is MNHNS and CDR2 SASEGT. The CDR3 spells CASSEGLVGGYTF. The DNA for the CDR3 is TGTGCCAGCAGTGAAGGTCTAGTCGGGGGCTACACCTTC.

J is TRBJ2-7 and V is TRBV28; D unresolved. The V end lost 3 bases, the J end lost 0 bases, and 9 bases lay between the germline ends. The germline gives CDR1 MDHEN, CDR2 SYDVKM. This CDR3 region has 14 residues. CDR3 residues: CASSLTGSSYEQYF. The CDR3, as DNA: TGTGCCAGCAGTTTGACGGGTAGCTCCTACGAGCAGTACTTC.

The V call is TRBV4-3, the J call TRBJ2-1; 9 positions agree with TRBD2. The CDR3 runs 17 residues. Per the germline V gene, CDR1 is LGHNA and CDR2 is YSLEER. Trimming removed 0 bases from V and 5 bases from J; junction bases left unmatched: 8. The CDR3 nucleotides read TGCGCCAGCAGCCAAGATAGTGGCAGCGGGAGGAACAATGAGCAGTTCTTC. Translated: CASSQDSGSGRNNEQFF.